These 20 T cell receptor beta chains came from one sample sequenced in a study of blood T cell repertoires in COVID-19. Libraries were prepared by immunoSEQ multiplex PCR; TCRdb keeps only in-frame clonotypes and omits some of them. The sample yields fewer than 250,000 clones, 82% seen once. The sequencing input was peripheral blood. The receptors come from a woman aged 70-85 years with acute or convalescent COVID-19.

This chain links TRBV10-1 with TRBJ2-3, with 9 bases that match TRBD1. The germline CDR1 and CDR2 sequences are WNHNN and SYGVQD (reference sequence). This CDR3 has 15 amino acids. V was pared by 4 bases and J by 5 bases, with 7 bases of the junction left unmatched. DNA for the CDR3: TGCGCCAGCAGTGTTGGGACAGGGATCAGAGATACGCAGTATTTT. It specifies CASSVGTGIRDTQYF.

This clone has ten or more counts. This chain connects TRBV7-2 to TRBJ2-3; TRBD2 matches 13 bases. The CDR3 is 16 amino acids. The J segment lost 3 bases and the V segment lost 4 bases, leaving 4 bases of the junction unmatched. The germline CDR1 and CDR2 sequences are SGHTA and FQGNSA. This CDR3 is CASSSRTSGGTDTQYF. The CDR3 region has the DNA TGTGCCAGCAGCTCCCGGACTAGCGGGGGAACAGATACGCAGTATTTT.

The chain uses TRBV10-3 and TRBJ1-2, with a possible D match to TRBD1 (6 bases). CDR1 is ENHRY, CDR2 SYGVKD, per germline. The ends were cut back, 8 bases at V and 3 bases at J, with 16 bases in the middle. The CDR3 consists of 14 residues. The chain's CDR3 is CAISANRDDYGYTF. CDR3 nucleotides: TGTGCCATCTCAGCTAACAGGGACGACTATGGCTACACCTTC.

CDR3 DNA: TGTGCCACCAGCAGAGCCAGGGTTGATTATAATTCACCCCTCCACTTT. Translation gives CATSRARVDYNSPLHF. The chain recombines TRBV15 with TRBJ1-6, with TRBD1 as a possible D gene (5 bases). Trimming took off 1 base at V and 4 bases at J, with 11 bases between the two ends. The CDR3 has 16 residues. Germline V gene data show CDR1 as LNHNV and CDR2 as YYDKDF (reference sequence).

The gene calls are TRBV5-1 and TRBJ1-6; TRBD1 is a possible D gene (6 bases). Trimming shortened V by 2 bases and J by 0 bases, and 9 bases separated the two germline ends. Germline loops: CDR1 SGHRS, CDR2 YFSETQ. The CDR3 spans 16 residues. CDR3 bases: TGCGCCAGCAGCTTTACAGGGAGCTCCTATAATTCACCCCTCCACTTT. Protein: CASSFTGSSYNSPLHF.

V and J are TRBV7-2 and TRBJ1-1; 7 bases are a match to TRBD1. Germline V gene sequence: CDR1 SGHTA, CDR2 FQGNSA. With V trimmed by 5 bases and J by 6 bases, 6 bases remained unmatched. The CDR3 is 13 amino acids. As DNA, the CDR3 is TGTGCCAGCAGCGCCCCGGGACAGCCTGAAGCTTTCTTT. This gives the protein CASSAPGQPEAFF.

The chain employs TRBV18 and TRBJ1-6; D is possibly TRBD1 (6 bases). V was pared by 3 bases and J by 3 bases, with 6 bases between. The CDR3 contains 14 residues. Germline CDR1 reads KGHSH; CDR2 reads LQKENI. The CDR3 here is CASSPDSYNSPLHF. Here the CDR3 DNA reads TGTGCCAGCTCACCGGACAGCTATAATTCACCCCTCCACTTT.

J is TRBJ2-6 and V is TRBV6-2 or TRBV6-3; 14 positions match TRBD2. The CDR3 length is 19 residues. The V gene's germline CDR1 is MNHEY and CDR2 SVGEGT. Unmatched junction bases numbered 3, after V lost 0 bases and J lost 2 bases. The CDR3 nucleotides read TGTGCCAGCAGTTACTCGGTGGGACTAGCGGGGGCTGGGGCCAACGTCCTGACTTTC. This translates into CASSYSVGLAGAGANVLTF.

On this clone itself: Additional DNA sequences in this sample encode the identical CDR3. This rearrangement joins TRBV27 to TRBJ1-5; 8 bases line up with TRBD1. In germline, CDR1 is MNHEY, CDR2 SMNVEV (reference sequence). The CDR3 has 14 amino acids. Germline trimming cut 3 bases from V and 4 bases from J; bases unmatched to any gene: 2. In DNA form, the CDR3 reads TGTGCCAGCAGTTTCGACAGGGGTAATCAGCCCCAGCATTTT. Residues: CASSFDRGNQPQHF.

V gene TRBV7-6 combines with J gene TRBJ2-2; perhaps TRBD1 as D (6 bases). Germline V gene sequence: CDR1 SGHVS, CDR2 FNYEAQ. V dropped 1 base and J dropped 4 bases, with 10 bases sitting between them. The CDR3 runs to 15 residues. Here the CDR3 reads CASSLVQGGTGELFF. CDR3 in DNA: TGTGCCAGCAGCTTAGTACAGGGTGGCACCGGGGAGCTGTTTTTT.

V and J are TRBV18 and TRBJ2-7; tentatively, D is TRBD2 (6 bases). V dropped 3 bases and J dropped 6 bases, with 12 bases sitting between them. CDR1 and CDR2 (germline): KGHSH, LQKENI. The CDR3 consists of 13 residues. The CDR3 sequence is CASSPDWRGEQYF. Written as DNA, the CDR3 is TGTGCCAGCTCACCCGACTGGAGGGGCGAGCAGTACTTC.

The V gene is TRBV10-3, the J gene TRBJ1-2, with 9 bases identical to TRBD1. V trimming: 2 bases; J trimming: 3 bases; junction bases outside the gene matches: 4. The CDR3 totals 15 residues. In germline, CDR1 is ENHRY, CDR2 SYGVKD. CDR3 in DNA: TGTGCCATCAGTGAGAAGGGGACAGGGCACTATGGCTACACCTTC. This gives the protein CAISEKGTGHYGYTF.

The chain carries TRBV30 and TRBJ2-1, with 13 bases matching TRBD2. Trimming cost V 3 bases and J 8 bases; bases outside gene matches: 7. CDR1 GTSNPN and CDR2 SVGIG come from the germline V gene (reference sequence). CDR3 size: 15 residues. CDR3 sequence: CAWSAGLAGSDEQFF. The CDR3 DNA reads as TGTGCCTGGAGCGCGGGACTAGCGGGGTCTGATGAGCAGTTCTTC.

This clone has more than one count but fewer than ten. The chain is built from TRBV28 and TRBJ1-2, with TRBD1 identical over 8 bases. Germline V gene data show CDR1 as MDHEN and CDR2 as SYDVKM. With 8 bases clipped from V and 4 bases from J, the junction kept 9 bases outside the gene matches. The CDR3 extends over 14 amino acids. The CDR3 DNA follows: TGTGCCAGCTTCTTCGGACAGGGTTCCTATGGCTACACCTTC. Translated: CASFFGQGSYGYTF.

The genes are TRBV7-9 and TRBJ2-1, with D hard to call. This CDR3 has 12 amino acids. Trimming cost V 6 bases and J 4 bases, with 7 bases left between them. The germline V gene has CDR1 SEHNR and CDR2 FQNEAQ (reference sequence). The CDR3 nucleotides read TGTGCCAGCAGTCGACAATACAATGAGCAGTTCTTC. Translated, it gives CASSRQYNEQFF.

This chain links TRBV7-2 with TRBJ1-1, with no clear D. V lost 5 bases, J lost 0 bases, and 10 bases lay in between. The CDR3 sequence is 14 residues long. CDR1 and CDR2 (germline): SGHTA, FQGNSA. As DNA, the CDR3 is TGTGCCAGCAGCCCCCCCCGGGTGAACACTGAAGCTTTCTTT. Amino acids: CASSPPRVNTEAFF.

This clone turned up a few times. The rearrangement links TRBV5-6 to TRBJ2-3, with D perhaps TRBD2 (8 bases). The CDR3 is 18 amino acids. With 2 bases removed from V and 4 bases from J, the gap between germline ends came to 23 bases. Germline V gene data show CDR1 as SGHDT and CDR2 as YYEEEE. The CDR3 DNA follows: TGTGCCAGCAGCTTCTATGACAGGGACATGCGGGGGGCAGATACGCAGTATTTT. Residues: CASSFYDRDMRGADTQYF. Together with reference TRBV5-6 and TRBJ2-3, the CDR3 gives the full variable domain: DAGVTQSPTHLIKTRGQQVTLRCSPKSGHDTVSWYQQALGQGPQFIFQYYEEEERQRGNFPDRFSGHQFPNYSSELNVNALLLGDSALYLCASSFYDRDMRGADTQYFGPGTRLTVL.

This chain uses TRBV15 with TRBJ2-3; 8 nucleotides agree with TRBD1. Per germline, CDR1 LNHNV and CDR2 YYDKDF (reference sequence). The CDR3 length is 15 residues. Losses at the gene ends were 3 bases for V and 3 bases for J; bases not matched to a gene: 5. In DNA form, the CDR3 reads TGTGCCACCAGCAGGCAGGGGGCTGCGACAGATACGCAGTATTTT. As protein: CATSRQGAATDTQYF.

The chain has TRBV3-1 (or the pseudogene TRBV3-2) and TRBJ2-7; 11 bases line up with TRBD2. J gave up 4 bases and V 8 bases, and 16 bases lay outside the gene matches. The CDR3 totals 17 residues. Looked up from germline, CDR1 is LGHDT and CDR2 is YNNKEL (reference sequence). CDR3 amino acids: CASRSYPGTSGAYEQYF. The CDR3 DNA follows: TGTGCCAGCCGGAGTTATCCAGGGACTAGCGGAGCTTACGAGCAGTACTTC.

The chain uses TRBV5-1 and TRBJ1-1; 7 bases are a match to TRBD1. Trimming removed 7 bases from V and 5 bases from J; junction bases left unmatched: 2. Per the germline V gene, CDR1 is SGHRS and CDR2 is YFSETQ. CDR3 length equals 11 residues. CDR3 DNA sequence: TGCGCCAGCGCAGGGGGTACTGAAGCTTTCTTT. Translated, it gives CASAGGTEAFF.